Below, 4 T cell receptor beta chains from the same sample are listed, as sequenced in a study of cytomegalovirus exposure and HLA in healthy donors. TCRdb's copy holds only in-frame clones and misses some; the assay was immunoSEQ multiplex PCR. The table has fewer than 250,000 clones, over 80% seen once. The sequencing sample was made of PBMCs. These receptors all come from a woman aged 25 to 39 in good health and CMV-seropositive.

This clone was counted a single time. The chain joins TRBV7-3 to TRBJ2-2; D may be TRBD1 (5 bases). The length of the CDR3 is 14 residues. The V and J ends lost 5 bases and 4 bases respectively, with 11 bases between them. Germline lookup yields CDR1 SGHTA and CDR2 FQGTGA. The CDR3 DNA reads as TGTGCCAGCAGCGCCCGACAGTTCACCGGGGAGCTGTTTTTT. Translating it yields CASSARQFTGELFF. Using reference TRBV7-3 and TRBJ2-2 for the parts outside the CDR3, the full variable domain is GAGVSQTPSNKVTEKGKYVELRCDPISGHTALYWYRQSLGQGPEFLIYFQGTGAADDSGLPNDRFFAVRPEGSVSTLKIQRTERGDSAVYLCASSARQFTGELFFGEGSRLTVL.

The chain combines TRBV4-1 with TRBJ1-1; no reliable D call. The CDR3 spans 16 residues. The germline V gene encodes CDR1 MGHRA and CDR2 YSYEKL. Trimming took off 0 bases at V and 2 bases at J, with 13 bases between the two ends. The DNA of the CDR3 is TGCGCCAGCAGCCAAGAGTCGAACAGCCTCAACACTGAAGCTTTCTTT. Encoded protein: CASSQESNSLNTEAFF.

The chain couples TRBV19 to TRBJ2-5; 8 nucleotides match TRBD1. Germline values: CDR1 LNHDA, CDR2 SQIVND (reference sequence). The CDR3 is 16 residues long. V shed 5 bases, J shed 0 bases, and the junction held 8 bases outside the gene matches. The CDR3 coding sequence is TGTGCCAGTAGTCCTATGACAGGGGCTTACCAAGAGACCCAGTACTTC. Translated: CASSPMTGAYQETQYF.

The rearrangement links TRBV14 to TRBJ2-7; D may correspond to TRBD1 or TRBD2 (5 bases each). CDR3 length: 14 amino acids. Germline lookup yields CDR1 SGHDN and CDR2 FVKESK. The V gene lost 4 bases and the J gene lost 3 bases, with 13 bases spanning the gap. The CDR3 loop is CASSPGRNDYEQYF. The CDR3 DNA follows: TGTGCCAGCAGCCCGGGGCGGAACGACTACGAGCAGTACTTC.